A selection of T cell receptor beta chains follows, all from one sample in a study of blood T cell repertoires in COVID-19. Only in-frame clones appear in the TCRdb table, and some are missing; sequencing was by immunoSEQ multiplex PCR. The table lists 110,000 or so clones, 85% of them singletons. Sequencing used peripheral blood. Every receptor here comes from a human donor in a cohort sampled during active COVID-19. CDR3s include the opening cysteine and the closing phenylalanine or tryptophan. The D gene is left open where the match is weak. Where a row states a size, it is once, few, many or the class of an expanded clone; other rows omit it.

TRBV28	TRBD1	TRBJ1-5	-	16	CASRLAGGLSNQPQHF	TGTGCCAGCAGGCTAGCAGGGGGCCTTAGCAATCAGCCCCAGCATTTT
TRBV6-6	TRBD1	TRBJ2-1	-	15	CASSPPGQGQGEQFF	TGTGCCAGCAGTCCTCCGGGACAGGGGCAGGGTGAGCAGTTCTTC
TRBV4-3	TRBD2	TRBJ2-3	-	19	CASSQTPGLAGGDTDTQYF	TGCGCCAGCAGCCAAACCCCGGGACTAGCGGGGGGCGACACAGATACGCAGTATTTT
TRBV5-1	-	TRBJ1-5	-	14	CASSAGYGNQPQHF	TGCGCCAGCAGCGCGGGCTATGGCAATCAGCCCCAGCATTTT
TRBV5-1	-	TRBJ1-6	-	14	CASSSRGNNSPLHF	TGCGCCAGCAGCTCCAGGGGTAATAATTCACCCCTCCACTTT
TRBV24-1	TRBD1	TRBJ2-2	once	16	CATSAGRQGDTGELFF	TGTGCCACCAGTGCTGGGCGACAGGGAGACACCGGGGAGCTGTTTTTT
TRBV7-2	TRBD1	TRBJ1-5	once	15	CASSPRQGANQPQHF	TGTGCCAGCAGCCCGCGACAGGGGGCGAATCAGCCCCAGCATTTT
TRBV12-3/TRBV12-4	-	TRBJ1-2	-	13	CASKGDTWGGYTF	TGTGCCAGCAAGGGGGACACTTGGGGTGGCTACACCTTC
TRBV4-3	-	TRBJ2-1	-	16	CASSQERSASYNEQFF	TGCGCCAGCAGCCAAGAGCGATCCGCGTCCTACAATGAGCAGTTCTTC
TRBV7-3	-	TRBJ1-1	once	15	CASSLGPGRNTEAFF	TGTGCCAGCAGCTTAGGTCCAGGGCGGAACACTGAAGCTTTCTTT
TRBV19	-	TRBJ2-2	-	15	CASSIQSGNTGELFF	TGTGCCAGTAGTATACAATCCGGGAACACCGGGGAGCTGTTTTTT
TRBV11-3	TRBD2	TRBJ2-2	-	17	CASSLEVRRGGTGELFF	TGTGCCAGCAGCTTAGAGGTGCGGCGGGGGGGAACCGGGGAGCTGTTTTTT
TRBV24-1	-	TRBJ2-3	-	18	CATSEGTARGLYTDTQYF	TGTGCCACCAGTGAGGGGACTGCGCGGGGACTGTACACAGATACGCAGTATTTT
TRBV28	-	TRBJ2-7	-	11	CASSFTYEQYF	TGTGCCAGCAGCTTCACTTACGAGCAGTACTTC
TRBV6-6	-	TRBJ1-2	-	14	CASSYGDNNYGYTF	TGTGCCAGCAGTTATGGGGACAATAACTATGGCTACACCTTC
TRBV25-1	TRBD1	TRBJ1-1	-	13	CASTPDRTREAFF	TGTGCCAGCACCCCGGACAGGACCCGAGAAGCTTTCTTT
TRBV5-4	-	TRBJ2-1	-	16	CASSLGPGFPYNEQFF	TGTGCCAGCAGCTTGGGTCCAGGGTTCCCCTACAATGAGCAGTTCTTC
TRBV15	-	TRBJ2-1	-	11	CATSPGIEQFF	TGTGCCACCAGCCCAGGGATTGAGCAGTTCTTC
TRBV7-9	-	TRBJ2-3	-	17	CASSLRGLGGLSDTQYF	TGTGCCAGCAGCTTGAGGGGGCTGGGGGGCCTCTCGGATACGCAGTATTTT
TRBV7-9	TRBD1	TRBJ1-1	-	18	CASSPLLGQLHRNTEAFF	TGTGCCAGCAGCCCCCTGCTGGGACAGCTTCATCGGAACACTGAAGCTTTCTTT
TRBV10-3	TRBD1	TRBJ2-7	-	15	CATLTPGQRKYEQYF	TGTGCCACGCTAACACCGGGACAGAGAAAGTACGAGCAGTACTTC
TRBV6-6	TRBD2	TRBJ2-1	-	15	CASSYNGGTYNEQFF	TGTGCCAGCAGTTACAACGGGGGGACCTACAATGAGCAGTTCTTC
TRBV29-1	-	TRBJ1-3	-	15	CSVGTPWPAGNTIYF	TGCAGCGTTGGTACGCCCTGGCCAGCTGGAAACACCATATATTTT
TRBV15	TRBD1	TRBJ1-3	few	16	CATSSPRGPSGNTIYF	TGTGCCACCAGCAGTCCTAGGGGGCCCTCTGGAAACACCATATATTTT
TRBV28	-	TRBJ2-7	-	16	CASSLLWVGGDYEQYF	TGTGCCAGCAGTTTACTTTGGGTCGGAGGAGACTACGAGCAGTACTTC
TRBV23-1	-	TRBJ1-5	-	16	CASSPSSGLLGQPQHF	TGCGCCAGCAGTCCGTCATCGGGACTCCTTGGACAGCCCCAGCATTTT
TRBV7-2	TRBD2	TRBJ2-3	-	14	CASSLKRGPDTQYF	TGTGCCAGCAGCTTAAAGCGGGGGCCAGATACGCAGTATTTT
TRBV12-3/TRBV12-4	-	TRBJ1-5	-	13	CASSWTDNQPQHF	TGTGCCAGCAGTTGGACAGATAATCAGCCCCAGCATTTT
TRBV9	-	TRBJ1-3	-	15	CASSAERDSGNTIYF	TGTGCCAGCAGCGCGGAGAGGGACTCTGGAAACACCATATATTTT
TRBV7-2	-	TRBJ2-7	-	14	CASSGRENSYEQYF	TGTGCCAGCAGCGGCCGGGAGAACTCCTACGAGCAGTACTTC
TRBV7-8	-	TRBJ2-2	-	15	CASGRGGPNTGELFF	TGTGCCAGCGGTAGGGGGGGACCGAACACCGGGGAGCTGTTTTTT
TRBV3-1/TRBV3-2	TRBD1	TRBJ1-2	-	15	CASSHWDRVNYGYTF	TGTGCCAGCAGCCACTGGGACAGGGTTAACTATGGCTACACCTTC
TRBV2	TRBD1	TRBJ1-5	-	14	CASSAGQNNQPQHF	TGTGCCAGCAGTGCGGGACAGAATAATCAGCCCCAGCATTTT
TRBV6-5	-	TRBJ1-1	-	12	CASSRMNTEAFF	TGTGCCAGCAGTCGTATGAACACTGAAGCTTTCTTT
TRBV5-1	-	TRBJ2-1	-	16	CASSLERGGPRNEQFF	TGCGCCAGCAGCTTGGAAAGGGGGGGGCCCAGGAATGAGCAGTTCTTC
TRBV18	-	TRBJ2-5	-	14	CASSLYSIQETQYF	TGTGCCAGCTCACTCTACAGTATACAAGAGACCCAGTACTTC
TRBV6-5	TRBD1	TRBJ1-1	-	13	CATGTGLNTEAFF	TGTGCCACAGGGACAGGGTTGAACACTGAAGCTTTCTTT
TRBV29-1	-	TRBJ2-7	few	12	CSVATAPMEQYF	TGCAGCGTTGCGACAGCCCCTATGGAGCAGTACTTC
TRBV7-9	TRBD1	TRBJ1-4	-	14	CASSLGTENEKLFF	TGTGCCAGCAGCCTAGGGACAGAGAATGAAAAACTGTTTTTT
TRBV30	TRBD2	TRBJ2-3	-	16	CAWSVASGGGTDTQYF	TGTGCCTGGAGTGTCGCTAGCGGGGGGGGCACAGATACGCAGTATTTT
TRBV15	TRBD2	TRBJ2-3	-	17	CATSRRWGLVGTDTQYF	TGTGCCACCAGCAGGCGATGGGGACTAGTGGGCACAGATACGCAGTATTTT
TRBV28	-	TRBJ2-6	-	19	CASSFRHGGSRTGANVLTF	TGTGCCAGCAGTTTTCGACACGGAGGGTCCCGCACTGGGGCCAACGTCCTGACTTTC
TRBV7-9	-	TRBJ1-1	-	15	CASSLWASINTEAFF	TGTGCCAGCAGCTTATGGGCCAGCATTAACACTGAAGCTTTCTTT
TRBV12-5	TRBD2	TRBJ2-1	-	18	CASGLDGLAGGLSNEQFF	TGTGCTAGTGGTTTGGACGGACTAGCGGGGGGGCTGTCTAATGAGCAGTTCTTC
TRBV5-5	-	TRBJ2-3	-	15	CASSLAGTARDTQYF	TGTGCCAGCAGCTTGGCGGGGACTGCTCGAGATACGCAGTATTTT
TRBV28	TRBD1	TRBJ1-1	-	16	CASSPSGTGGGRVAFF	TGTGCCAGCAGCCCTTCAGGGACAGGGGGCGGGCGGGTGGCTTTCTTT
TRBV21-1	-	TRBJ1-5	-	17	CASSKVGNARANQPQHF	TGTGCCAGCAGCAAAGTCGGGAACGCAAGGGCTAATCAGCCCCAGCATTTT
TRBV6-5	TRBD1	TRBJ1-2	-	13	CASSRQGLYGYTF	TGTGCCAGCAGTAGACAGGGACTCTATGGCTACACCTTC
TRBV10-2	TRBD1	TRBJ2-2	-	15	CASNLDREDTGELFF	TGCGCCAGCAACTTGGACAGGGAGGACACCGGGGAGCTGTTTTTT
TRBV20-1	-	TRBJ2-7	-	11	CSADTPSGQYF	TGCAGTGCAGACACGCCGTCCGGGCAGTACTTC
TRBV10-3	TRBD1	TRBJ2-7	-	13	CAIRGQGVGEQYF	TGTGCCATCAGGGGACAGGGAGTAGGCGAGCAGTACTTC
TRBV18	TRBD1	TRBJ1-2	once	16	CASSTLTGTGGRGYTF	TGTGCCAGCTCAACGCTTACCGGGACAGGGGGTAGGGGCTACACCTTC
TRBV7-2	TRBD2	TRBJ2-6	-	16	CASGRGEAAGANVLTF	TGTGCCAGCGGGCGGGGGGAGGCGGCCGGGGCCAACGTCCTGACTTTC
TRBV28	-	TRBJ1-3	many	11	CGGGSGNTIYF	TGTGGTGGAGGATCCGGAAACACCATATATTTT
TRBV10-3	TRBD1	TRBJ2-2	-	14	CAISGGQGAGELFF	TGTGCCATCAGTGGGGGACAGGGGGCCGGGGAGCTGTTTTTT
TRBV5-6	TRBD1	TRBJ1-5	-	16	CASSRGGQGADQPQHF	TGTGCCAGCAGCCGAGGGGGTCAGGGGGCGGATCAGCCCCAGCATTTT
TRBV19	-	TRBJ1-1	few	13	CASSDGTYSEAFF	TGTGCCAGTAGCGACGGGACTTATTCTGAAGCTTTCTTT
TRBV10-3	TRBD1	TRBJ2-3	-	16	CAISLQGAVGTDTQYF	TGTGCCATCAGCTTACAGGGGGCTGTTGGCACAGATACGCAGTATTTT
TRBV14	TRBD2	TRBJ2-5	-	15	CASSPTSGARETQYF	TGTGCCAGCAGCCCGACTAGCGGGGCACGGGAGACCCAGTACTTC